These 16 T cell receptor beta chains originate from one sample sequenced in a study of early stage breast cancer tumors. Clones were sequenced by immunoSEQ multiplex PCR, and TCRdb holds only the in-frame ones, with some missing. The table has some 5,800 clones, roughly 73% seen once. The specimen sequenced was normal breast tissue next to the tumor. The receptor set was obtained from a person in their 40s with breast cancer.

The CDR3: CASSFEAGYEQYF. CDR3 DNA sequence: TGTGCCAGCAGCTTTGAGGCCGGGTACGAGCAGTACTTC. The V gene is TRBV11-2, the J gene TRBJ2-7; D is unresolved. Germline CDR1 reads SGHAT; CDR2 reads FQNNGV. The CDR3 contains 13 residues. Trimming cost V 3 bases and J 4 bases, with 10 bases left between them. Based on the CDR3 plus reference TRBV11-2 and TRBJ2-7, the full variable domain is EAGVAQSPRYKIIEKRQSVAFWCNPISGHATLYWYQQILGQGPKLLIQFQNNGVVDDSQLPKDRFSAERLKGVDSTLKIQPAKLEDSAVYLCASSFEAGYEQYFGPGTRLTVT.

The chain has TRBV9 and TRBJ2-1; 7 bases align to TRBD2. The CDR3 loop spans 17 amino acids. V lost 4 bases and J lost 3; bases outside the gene matches: 13. The germline gives CDR1 SGDLS, CDR2 YYNGEE. The CDR3 DNA is TGTGCCAGCAGCCCTGACTTGGGGACTACCTACTACAATGAGCAGTTCTTC. Residues: CASSPDLGTTYYNEQFF.

This rearrangement joins TRBV11-2 to TRBJ1-1; D is ambiguous. The CDR3 has 13 amino acids. V lost 0 bases, J lost 4 bases, and 6 bases lay in between. Per the germline V gene, CDR1 is SGHAT and CDR2 is FQNNGV. The CDR3 loop reads CASSLDRTTEAFF. The CDR3, as DNA: TGTGCCAGCAGCTTAGACAGGACCACTGAAGCTTTCTTT. The whole variable domain, remainder taken from reference TRBV11-2 and TRBJ1-1, is EAGVAQSPRYKIIEKRQSVAFWCNPISGHATLYWYQQILGQGPKLLIQFQNNGVVDDSQLPKDRFSAERLKGVDSTLKIQPAKLEDSAVYLCASSLDRTTEAFFGQGTRLTVV.

This chain joins TRBV27 and TRBJ2-2; 12 bases agree with TRBD2. Germline loops: CDR1 MNHEY, CDR2 SMNVEV (reference sequence). CDR3 length equals 17 residues. V was clipped by 3 bases and J by 2 bases; unmatched bases: 4. The DNA of the CDR3 is TGTGCCAGCAGTTTGCTAGCGGGAGGGGGAAACACCGGGGAGCTGTTTTTT. The encoded protein is CASSLLAGGGNTGELFF.

The chain has TRBV6-6 and TRBJ1-2; 11 nucleotides line up with TRBD1. The J segment lost 8 bases and the V segment lost 4 bases, leaving 6 bases of the junction unmatched. Germline V gene sequence: CDR1 MNHNY, CDR2 SVGAGI (reference sequence). The CDR3 consists of 14 residues. CDR3: CASSWTGGLGGYTF. CDR3 sequence (DNA): TGTGCCAGCAGTTGGACAGGGGGCCTTGGAGGCTACACCTTC.

This chain links TRBV19 with TRBJ2-2; TRBD2 matches at 12 bases. V was pared by 6 bases and J by 4 bases, with 9 bases of the junction left unmatched. The CDR3 has 17 amino acids. CDR1 is LNHDA and CDR2 is SQIVND in the germline V gene (reference sequence). In DNA, the CDR3 is TGTGCCAGTAGGGGGACTAGCGGGCCTCGGGCCACCGGGGAGCTGTTTTTT. This encodes CASRGTSGPRATGELFF.

Only one count was recorded for this clone. This chain connects TRBV21-1 to TRBJ1-1; TRBD1, the D gene given by the table, was not confirmed from the DNA. TRBV21-1 is a known pseudogene. This CDR3 is built from 18 residues. The CDR3 sequence is CASSKATGMDRGGAEAFF. The CDR3 DNA reads as TGTGCCAGCAGCAAGGCGACGGGAATGGACAGGGGAGGGGCCGAAGCTTTCTTT.

The chain couples TRBV6-6 to TRBJ1-2; no reliable D call. With 5 bases removed from V and 6 bases from J, the gap between germline ends came to 7 bases. The CDR3 sequence is 11 residues long. The germline gives CDR1 MNHNY, CDR2 SVGAGI (reference sequence). CDR3 DNA: TGTGCCAGCAGTACCGAAGATGGCTACACCTTC. As protein: CASSTEDGYTF.

This clone was observed once. The chain employs TRBV18 and TRBJ2-1; TRBD2 is a possible D gene (6 bases). Germline CDR1 is KGHSH and CDR2 is LQKENI. Deletions cut 6 bases from V and 7 bases from J, with 7 bases between. There are 11 residues in the CDR3. CDR3 in amino acids: CASSSGNEQFF. CDR3 sequence (DNA): TGTGCCAGCTCCAGCGGGAATGAGCAGTTCTTC. The complete variable domain, with remaining parts taken from reference TRBV18 and TRBJ2-1, reads NAGVMQNPRHLVRRRGQEARLRCSPMKGHSHVYWYRQLPEEGLKFMVYLQKENIIDESGMPKERFSAEFPKEGPSILRIQQVVRGDSAAYFCASSSGNEQFFGPGTRLTVL.

This clone came up a few times. The chain is built from TRBV19 and TRBJ1-1; D remains ambiguous. Per the germline V gene, CDR1 is LNHDA and CDR2 is SQIVND (reference sequence). CDR3 length equals 14 residues. V was trimmed by 6 bases and J by 2 bases, leaving 13 bases between them. CDR3 in amino acids: CASRGGLGNTEAFF. CDR3 sequence (DNA): TGTGCCAGTAGGGGAGGACTCGGCAACACTGAAGCTTTCTTT.

This clone is termed large. The chain carries TRBV5-1 and TRBJ1-1; D not certain. The germline CDR1 and CDR2 sequences are SGHRS and YFSETQ. The CDR3 sequence is 14 residues long. Trimming stripped 4 bases from V and 5 bases from J, with 15 bases between. In nucleotides, the CDR3 is TGCGCCAGCAGCGACCGGGCCTTGGGAACTGAAGCTTTCTTT. Translation: CASSDRALGTEAFF.

This chain uses TRBV5-4 with TRBJ2-7; D is uncertain. The CDR3 spans 13 residues. V lost 0 bases and J 6 bases, leaving 10 bases between the germline ends. CDR1 SGHNT and CDR2 YYREEE come from the germline V gene (reference sequence). This CDR3 is CASSLGSLGEQYF. The CDR3 nucleotides are TGTGCCAGCAGCTTGGGAAGCTTAGGCGAGCAGTACTTC.

V usage is TRBV13 and J usage is TRBJ2-7; 10 nucleotides line up with TRBD1. Germline-derived CDR1 and CDR2 are PRHDT and FYEKMQ (reference sequence). Trimming cost V 5 bases and J 3 bases; bases outside gene matches: 7. This CDR3 is built from 15 residues. The CDR3 loop reads CASSRQGAPNYEQYF. CDR3 DNA sequence: TGTGCCAGCAGCCGACAGGGGGCGCCTAACTACGAGCAGTACTTC.

This clone was counted a few times. The V and J genes are TRBV14 and TRBJ1-1; perhaps TRBD1 as D (5 bases). Germline V gives CDR1 SGHDN, CDR2 FVKESK. The length of the CDR3 is 13 residues. The germline V and J ends were trimmed by 1 base and 4 bases, with 7 bases remaining between them. CDR3 DNA: TGTGCCAGCAGCCAAGGAAGGGGCACTGAAGCTTTCTTT. Translating gives CASSQGRGTEAFF. Full variable domain (remainder filled in from reference TRBV14 and TRBJ1-1): EAGVTQFPSHSVIEKGQTVTLRCDPISGHDNLYWYRRVMGKEIKFLLHFVKESKQDESGMPNNRFLAERTGGTYSTLKVQPAELEDSGVYFCASSQGRGTEAFFGQGTRLTVV.

This rearrangement joins TRBV19 to TRBJ2-1, with TRBD1 matching 7 bases. J gave up 7 bases and V 6 bases, and 3 bases lay outside the gene matches. The CDR3 length is 12 residues. Germline CDR1 LNHDA, CDR2 SQIVND (reference sequence). The CDR3 spells CASRRGQNEQFF. As DNA, the CDR3 is TGTGCCAGTAGAAGGGGGCAGAATGAGCAGTTCTTC.

The chain uses TRBV6-5 and TRBJ1-1; tentatively, D is TRBD1 (5 bases). Germline V gives CDR1 MNHEY, CDR2 SVGAGI. The CDR3 runs to 14 residues. V lost 4 bases, J lost 1 base, and 10 bases lay in between. CDR3 in amino acids: CASSLRGANTEAFF. The CDR3 nucleotides read TGTGCCAGCAGTTTACGCGGGGCGAACACTGAAGCTTTCTTT.